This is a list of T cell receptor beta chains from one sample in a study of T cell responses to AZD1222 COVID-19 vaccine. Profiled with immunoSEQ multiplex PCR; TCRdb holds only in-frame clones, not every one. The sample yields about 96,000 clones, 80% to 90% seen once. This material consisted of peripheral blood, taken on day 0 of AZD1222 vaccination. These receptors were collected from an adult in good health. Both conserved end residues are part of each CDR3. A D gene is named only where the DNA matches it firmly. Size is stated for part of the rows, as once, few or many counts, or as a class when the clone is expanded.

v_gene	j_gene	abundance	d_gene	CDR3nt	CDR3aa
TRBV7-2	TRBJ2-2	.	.	TGTGCCAGCAGCTCGGCGCGGGTCACCGGGGAGCTGTTTTTT	CASSSARVTGELFF
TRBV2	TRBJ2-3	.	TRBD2	TGTGCCAGCAGTGAAGGTGGCCTAGCGGGGGGTTACGATACGCAGTATTTT	CASSEGGLAGGYDTQYF
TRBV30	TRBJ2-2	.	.	TGTGCCTGGAACCGGGGGAGGTCGGACACCGGGGAGCTGTTTTTT	CAWNRGRSDTGELFF
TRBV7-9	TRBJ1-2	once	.	TGTGCCAGCAGCTTAGGTTCGGACTATGGCTACACCTTC	CASSLGSDYGYTF
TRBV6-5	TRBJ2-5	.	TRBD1	TGTGCCAGCAGTTACGGGACAGGAGAAGAGACCCAGTACTTC	CASSYGTGEETQYF
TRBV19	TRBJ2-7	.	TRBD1	TGTGCCAGTAGTATTCAGGGGGCAGGATCCTACGAGCAGTACTTC	CASSIQGAGSYEQYF
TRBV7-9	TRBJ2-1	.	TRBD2	TGTGCCATGAGACTAGCGGGGACGAGTAGTGAGCAGTTCTTC	CAMRLAGTSSEQFF
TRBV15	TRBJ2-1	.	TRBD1	TGTGCCACCAGCAGCGACAGGGGGTCATACAATGAGCAGTTCTTC	CATSSDRGSYNEQFF
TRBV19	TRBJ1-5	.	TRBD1	TGTGCCAGTAGTATAGATAGGTACCGGGACAGGGAAAATCAGCCCCAGCATTTT	CASSIDRYRDRENQPQHF
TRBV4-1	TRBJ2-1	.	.	TGCGCCAGCAGCCAAGGACACTTCTCCTACAATGAGCAGTTCTTC	CASSQGHFSYNEQFF
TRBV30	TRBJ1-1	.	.	TGTGCCTGGAGTGTAACCCAGGGTGGAACTGAAGCTTTCTTT	CAWSVTQGGTEAFF
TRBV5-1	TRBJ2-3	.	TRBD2	TGCGCCAGTACTAGCGGAGATACGCAGTATTTT	CASTSGDTQYF
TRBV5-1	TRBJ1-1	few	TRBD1	TGCGCCAGCAGCTGGGCGGACAGGGACACTGAAGCTTTCTTT	CASSWADRDTEAFF
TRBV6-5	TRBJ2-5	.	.	TGTGCCAGCAGTTACCTAAGGGGGAATCGAGAGACCCAGTACTTC	CASSYLRGNRETQYF
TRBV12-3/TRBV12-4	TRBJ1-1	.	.	TGTGCCAGCCAATGGGGAAGGGAGACTGAAGCTTTCTTT	CASQWGRETEAFF
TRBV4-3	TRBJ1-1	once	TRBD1	TGCGCCAGCAGCCAAGATCTTATAAGAGGACAGGGGAGGACTGAAGCTTTCTTT	CASSQDLIRGQGRTEAFF
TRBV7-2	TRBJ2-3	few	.	TGTGCCAGCAGCTTAGGGCTAGCGAGCACAGATACGCAGTATTTT	CASSLGLASTDTQYF
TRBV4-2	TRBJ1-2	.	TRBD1	TGTGCCAGCAGCCAAGATTTTATGGCCAGGGGGTATGGCTACACCTTC	CASSQDFMARGYGYTF
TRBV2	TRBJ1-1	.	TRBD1	TGTGCCAGCAGAACGAACCACAGGGGTGACACTGAAGCTTTCTTT	CASRTNHRGDTEAFF
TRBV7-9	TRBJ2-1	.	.	TGTGCCAGCAGGATTCCGTTCCGTGGCGGGGTCTACAATGAGCAGTTCTTC	CASRIPFRGGVYNEQFF
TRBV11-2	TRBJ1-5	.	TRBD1	TGTGCCAGCAGCTTAGGGGACAGGGATAATCAGCCCCAGCATTTT	CASSLGDRDNQPQHF